Sequencing of this T cell receptor (beta chain) was carried out in a study of T cell changes during pregnancy in multiple sclerosis. The assay was immunoSEQ multiplex PCR, and TCRdb's table has in-frame clones only and misses some. The sample has around 96,000 clones; approximately 94% are singletons. The CDR3 loop spans 12 amino acids. Trimming left V 6 bases short and J 7 bases short, with 12 bases between. The germline V gene encodes CDR1 MNHEY and CDR2 SVGAGI. Material: peripheral blood, obtained in the third trimester of pregnancy. This TCR was recovered from a female donor with multiple sclerosis, enrolled in a pregnancy study. The chain links TRBV6-5 to TRBJ1-2; possible D gene TRBD1, 5 bases. The CDR3 is CASSQDSRGYTF. DNA of the CDR3: TGTGCCAGCAGCCAAGACAGCCGTGGCTACACCTTC.